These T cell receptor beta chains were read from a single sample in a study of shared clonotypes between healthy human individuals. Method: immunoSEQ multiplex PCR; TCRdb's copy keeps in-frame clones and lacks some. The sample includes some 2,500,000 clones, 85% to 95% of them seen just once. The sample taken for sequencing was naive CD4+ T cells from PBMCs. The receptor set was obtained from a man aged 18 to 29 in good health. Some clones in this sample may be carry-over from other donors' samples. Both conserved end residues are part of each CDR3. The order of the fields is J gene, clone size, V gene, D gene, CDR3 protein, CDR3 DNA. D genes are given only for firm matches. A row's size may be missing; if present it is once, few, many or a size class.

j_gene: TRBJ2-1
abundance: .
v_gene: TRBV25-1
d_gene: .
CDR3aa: CASSDFPEQFF
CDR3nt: TGTGCCAGCAGTGATTTCCCCGAGCAGTTCTTC

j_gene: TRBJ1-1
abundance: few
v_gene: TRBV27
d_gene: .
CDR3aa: CASANTPGEDTEAFF
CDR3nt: TGTGCCAGCGCCAATACTCCAGGGGAGGACACTGAAGCTTTCTTT

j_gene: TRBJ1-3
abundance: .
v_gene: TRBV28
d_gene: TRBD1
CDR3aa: CASSLSQGNTIYF
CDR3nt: TGTGCCAGCAGTTTATCACAGGGGAACACCATATATTTT

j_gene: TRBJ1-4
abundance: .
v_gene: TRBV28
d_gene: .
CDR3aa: CAVKTNEKLFF
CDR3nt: TGTGCCGTAAAAACTAATGAAAAACTGTTTTTT

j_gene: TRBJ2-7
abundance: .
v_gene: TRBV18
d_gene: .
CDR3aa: CASSPTASYEQYF
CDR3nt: TGTGCCAGCTCTCCGACAGCCTCCTACGAGCAGTACTTC

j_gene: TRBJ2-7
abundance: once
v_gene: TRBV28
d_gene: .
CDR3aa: CASSSSLLKGEQYF
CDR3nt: TGTGCCAGCAGTTCGAGCCTTTTGAAGGGTGAGCAGTACTTC

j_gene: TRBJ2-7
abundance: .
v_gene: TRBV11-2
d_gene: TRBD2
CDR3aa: CASSLSGIGGEQYF
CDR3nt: TGTGCCAGCAGCTTAAGCGGGATCGGTGGCGAGCAGTACTTC

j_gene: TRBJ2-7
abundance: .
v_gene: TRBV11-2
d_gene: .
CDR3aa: CASSLDAGERGVYYEQYF
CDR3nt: TGTGCCAGCAGCTTAGATGCCGGCGAGAGGGGCGTCTACTACGAGCAGTACTTC

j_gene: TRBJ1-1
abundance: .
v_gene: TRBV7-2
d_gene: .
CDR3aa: CASSLEVSHTEAFF
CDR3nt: TGTGCCAGCAGCTTGGAAGTATCCCACACTGAAGCTTTCTTT

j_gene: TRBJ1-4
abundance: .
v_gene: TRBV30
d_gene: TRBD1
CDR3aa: CAWSVRGQNEKLFF
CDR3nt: TGTGCCTGGAGTGTACGGGGACAGAATGAAAAACTGTTTTTT

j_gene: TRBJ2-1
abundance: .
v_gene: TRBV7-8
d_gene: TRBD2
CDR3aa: CASSVLAGGGDEQFF
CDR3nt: TGTGCCAGCAGCGTGCTAGCGGGAGGTGGTGATGAGCAGTTCTTC

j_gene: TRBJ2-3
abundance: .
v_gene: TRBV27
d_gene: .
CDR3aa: CASARPGEGDTQYF
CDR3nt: TGTGCCAGCGCCCGCCCAGGGGAGGGAGATACGCAGTATTTT

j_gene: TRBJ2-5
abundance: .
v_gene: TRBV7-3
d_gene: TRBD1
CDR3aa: CASSQQGWYQETQYF
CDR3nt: TGTGCCAGCAGCCAACAGGGGTGGTACCAAGAGACCCAGTACTTC

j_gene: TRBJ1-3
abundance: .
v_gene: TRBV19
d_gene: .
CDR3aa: CASSLSRTSGNTIYF
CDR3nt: TGTGCCAGTAGTCTCTCCCGGACCTCTGGAAACACCATATATTTT

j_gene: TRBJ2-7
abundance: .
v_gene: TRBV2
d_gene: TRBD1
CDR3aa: CASKTGGGYEQYF
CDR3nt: TGTGCCAGCAAGACAGGGGGCGGATACGAGCAGTACTTC

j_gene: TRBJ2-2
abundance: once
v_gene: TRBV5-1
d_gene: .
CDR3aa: CASTWTGNTGELFF
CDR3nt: TGCGCCAGCACGTGGACCGGAAACACCGGGGAGCTGTTTTTT

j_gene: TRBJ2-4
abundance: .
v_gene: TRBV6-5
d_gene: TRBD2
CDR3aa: CASSSSGGHGLDQYF
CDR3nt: TGTGCCAGCAGTTCTAGCGGGGGCCATGGGCTCGATCAGTACTTC

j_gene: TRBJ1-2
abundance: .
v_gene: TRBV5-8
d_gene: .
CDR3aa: CASSLGQGAGGNYGYTF
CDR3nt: TGTGCCAGCAGCTTGGGGCAGGGAGCAGGTGGAAACTATGGCTACACCTTC

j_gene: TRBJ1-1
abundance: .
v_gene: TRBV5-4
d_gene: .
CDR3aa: CASSLEQTQANTEAFF
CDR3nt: TGTGCCAGCAGCTTGGAACAGACCCAAGCGAACACTGAAGCTTTCTTT

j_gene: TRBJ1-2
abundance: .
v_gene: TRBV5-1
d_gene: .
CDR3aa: CASSQYWTDQDHYGYTF
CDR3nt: TGCGCCAGCAGCCAATACTGGACTGACCAAGATCATTATGGCTACACCTTC

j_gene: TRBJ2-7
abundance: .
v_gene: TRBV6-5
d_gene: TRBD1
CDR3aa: CASSWGQGDYEQYF
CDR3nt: TGTGCCAGCAGTTGGGGACAGGGAGACTACGAGCAGTACTTC

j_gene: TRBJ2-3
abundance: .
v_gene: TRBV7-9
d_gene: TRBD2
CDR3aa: CASSFAPPLAGSTDTQYF
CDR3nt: TGTGCCAGCAGCTTCGCCCCCCCCCTAGCGGGGAGCACAGATACGCAGTATTTT

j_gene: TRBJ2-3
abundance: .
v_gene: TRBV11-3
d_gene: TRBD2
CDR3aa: CASSWGGSDTQYF
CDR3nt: TGTGCCAGCAGCTGGGGGGGGTCAGATACGCAGTATTTT

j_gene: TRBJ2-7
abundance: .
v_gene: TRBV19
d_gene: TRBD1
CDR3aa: CASRRSTGETYEQYF
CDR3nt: TGTGCCAGTAGAAGATCGACAGGGGAGACCTACGAGCAGTACTTC

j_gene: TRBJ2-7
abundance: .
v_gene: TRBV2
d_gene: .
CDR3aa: CASTIQGFKAEQYF
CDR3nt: TGTGCCAGCACTATACAGGGCTTTAAGGCCGAGCAGTACTTC

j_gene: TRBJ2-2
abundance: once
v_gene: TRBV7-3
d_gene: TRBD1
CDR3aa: CASSPLGQGATGELFF
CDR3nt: TGTGCCAGCAGCCCGCTGGGACAGGGGGCAACCGGGGAGCTGTTTTTT

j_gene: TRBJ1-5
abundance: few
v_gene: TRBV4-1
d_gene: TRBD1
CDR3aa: CASSSGTVNQPQHF
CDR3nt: TGCGCCAGCAGCTCCGGGACAGTCAATCAGCCCCAGCATTTT

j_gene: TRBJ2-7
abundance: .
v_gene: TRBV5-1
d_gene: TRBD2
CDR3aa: CASRGKASGEYEQYF
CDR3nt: TGCGCCAGCAGGGGGAAAGCTAGCGGAGAGTACGAGCAGTACTTC

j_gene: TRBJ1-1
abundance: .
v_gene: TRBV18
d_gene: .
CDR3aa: CASSKGQNTEAFF
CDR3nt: TGTGCCAGCTCAAAGGGACAAAACACTGAAGCTTTCTTT

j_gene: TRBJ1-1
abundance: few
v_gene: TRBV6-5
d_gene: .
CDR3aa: CASSYRGWSFF
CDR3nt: TGTGCCAGCAGTTATCGGGGCTGGAGTTTCTTT

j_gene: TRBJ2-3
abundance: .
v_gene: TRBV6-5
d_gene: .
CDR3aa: CASSYPPADTQYF
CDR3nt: TGTGCCAGCAGTTACCCCCCCGCAGATACGCAGTATTTT

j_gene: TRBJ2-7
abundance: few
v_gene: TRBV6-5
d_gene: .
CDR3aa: CASSYSKSVYEQYF
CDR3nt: TGTGCCAGCAGTTACTCGAAATCGGTCTACGAGCAGTACTTC

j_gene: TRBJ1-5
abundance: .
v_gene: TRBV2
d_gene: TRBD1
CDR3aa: CASSGGQGASNQPQHF
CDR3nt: TGTGCCAGCAGTGGCGGACAGGGGGCCAGCAATCAGCCCCAGCATTTT

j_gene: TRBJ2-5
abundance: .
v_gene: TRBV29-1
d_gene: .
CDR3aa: CSFRKGDQETQYF
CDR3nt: TGCAGCTTTCGAAAGGGGGACCAAGAGACCCAGTACTTC

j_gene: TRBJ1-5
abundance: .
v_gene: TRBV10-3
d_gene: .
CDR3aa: CAISNPGLGVGGDQPQHF
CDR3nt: TGTGCCATCAGCAACCCCGGGTTAGGGGTCGGGGGAGATCAGCCCCAGCATTTT

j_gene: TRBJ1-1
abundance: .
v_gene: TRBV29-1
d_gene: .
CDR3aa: CSVVVPMRSNTEAFF
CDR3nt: TGCAGCGTTGTTGTCCCCATGAGATCGAACACTGAAGCTTTCTTT

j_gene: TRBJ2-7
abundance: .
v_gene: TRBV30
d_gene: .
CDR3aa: CACNRDGSYEQYF
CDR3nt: TGTGCCTGTAACCGGGACGGATCCTACGAGCAGTACTTC

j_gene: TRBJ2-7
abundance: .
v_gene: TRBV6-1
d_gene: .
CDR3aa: CASSEKGRGANEQYF
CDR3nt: TGTGCCAGCAGTGAGAAGGGCAGGGGTGCCAACGAGCAGTACTTC

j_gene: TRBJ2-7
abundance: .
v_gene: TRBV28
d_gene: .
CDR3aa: CASSFGAYEQYF
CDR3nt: TGTGCCAGCAGTTTCGGGGCCTACGAGCAGTACTTC

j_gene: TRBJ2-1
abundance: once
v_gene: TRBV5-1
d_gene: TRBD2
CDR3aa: CASSLFLAGDSEQFF
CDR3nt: TGCGCCAGCAGCTTGTTTCTAGCGGGAGACAGTGAGCAGTTCTTC

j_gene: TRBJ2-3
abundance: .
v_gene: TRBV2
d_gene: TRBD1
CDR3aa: CARAGTGGSDTQYF
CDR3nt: TGTGCCAGGGCCGGGACAGGGGGCTCAGATACGCAGTATTTT

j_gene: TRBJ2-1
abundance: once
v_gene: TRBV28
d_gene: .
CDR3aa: CASMAPWLDYNEQFF
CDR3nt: TGTGCCAGTATGGCACCGTGGCTGGACTACAATGAGCAGTTCTTC

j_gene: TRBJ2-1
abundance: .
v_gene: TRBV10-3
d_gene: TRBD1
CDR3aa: CAISNPGQGAIEQFF
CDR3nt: TGTGCCATCAGTAATCCGGGACAGGGGGCGATTGAGCAGTTCTTC

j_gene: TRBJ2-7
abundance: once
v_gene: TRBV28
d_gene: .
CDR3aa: CASSTGTPAYEQYF
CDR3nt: TGTGCCAGCAGCACCGGGACGCCAGCCTACGAGCAGTACTTC

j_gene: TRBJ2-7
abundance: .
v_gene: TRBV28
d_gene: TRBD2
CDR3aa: CASRTASGRTYEQYF
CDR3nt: TGTGCCAGCAGAACAGCATCCGGGAGGACCTACGAGCAGTACTTC

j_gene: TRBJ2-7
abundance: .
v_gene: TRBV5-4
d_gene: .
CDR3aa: CASTKGGGSYEQYF
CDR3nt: TGTGCCAGCACCAAGGGGGGAGGCTCCTACGAGCAGTACTTC

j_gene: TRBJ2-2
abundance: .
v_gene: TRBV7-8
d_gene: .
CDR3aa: CASSLALGEELFF
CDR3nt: TGTGCCAGCAGCTTAGCGCTTGGAGAGGAGCTGTTTTTT

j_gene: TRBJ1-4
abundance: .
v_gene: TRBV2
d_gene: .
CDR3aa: CASSYEGARSEKLFF
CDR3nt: TGTGCCAGCAGTTACGAGGGCGCGCGGAGTGAAAAACTGTTTTTT

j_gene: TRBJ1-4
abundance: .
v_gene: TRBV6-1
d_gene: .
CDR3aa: CASRPGVLNEKLFF
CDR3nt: TGTGCCAGCAGACCAGGGGTTTTGAATGAAAAACTGTTTTTT

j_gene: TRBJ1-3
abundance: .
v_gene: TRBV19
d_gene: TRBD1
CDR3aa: CASSLDRGSGNTIYF
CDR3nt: TGTGCCAGTAGCCTGGACAGGGGCTCTGGAAACACCATATATTTT

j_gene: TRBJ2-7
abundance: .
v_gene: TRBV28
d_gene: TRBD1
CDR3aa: CASRQGGPPLDEQYF
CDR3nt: TGTGCCAGCAGACAGGGGGGTCCCCCCCTTGACGAGCAGTACTTC

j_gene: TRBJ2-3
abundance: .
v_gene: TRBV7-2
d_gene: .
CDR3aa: CASSLGLTDTQYF
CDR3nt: TGTGCCAGCAGCTTAGGTCTCACAGATACGCAGTATTTT

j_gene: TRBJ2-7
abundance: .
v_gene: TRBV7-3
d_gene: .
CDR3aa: CASSLTRGNEQYF
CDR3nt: TGTGCCAGCAGCTTAACGCGAGGGAACGAGCAGTACTTC

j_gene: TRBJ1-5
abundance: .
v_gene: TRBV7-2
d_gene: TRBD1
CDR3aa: CASSFGTANQPQHF
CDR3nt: TGTGCCAGCAGCTTCGGGACAGCCAATCAGCCCCAGCATTTT

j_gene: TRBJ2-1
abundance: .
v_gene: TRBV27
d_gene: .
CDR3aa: CASKIRTWAGSNNEQFF
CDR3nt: TGTGCCAGCAAAATTCGTACGTGGGCAGGGAGTAACAATGAGCAGTTCTTC

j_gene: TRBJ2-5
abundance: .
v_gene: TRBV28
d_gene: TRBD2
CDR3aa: CASRLSSGSSETQYF
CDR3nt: TGTGCCAGCAGGCTCTCTAGCGGGAGTTCAGAGACCCAGTACTTC

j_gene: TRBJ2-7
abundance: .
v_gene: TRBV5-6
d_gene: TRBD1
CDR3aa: CASRKGQGAFYEQYF
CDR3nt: TGTGCCAGCAGAAAAGGACAGGGGGCGTTCTACGAGCAGTACTTC

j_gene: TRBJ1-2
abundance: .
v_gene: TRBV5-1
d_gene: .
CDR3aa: CASSPTQTQGFDYGYTF
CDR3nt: TGCGCCAGCAGCCCGACCCAAACCCAGGGTTTCGACTATGGCTACACCTTC

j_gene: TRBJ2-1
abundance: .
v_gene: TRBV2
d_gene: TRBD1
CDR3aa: CASSEIPGTGGSYNEQFF
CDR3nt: TGTGCCAGCAGTGAAATCCCCGGGACAGGGGGCTCCTACAATGAGCAGTTCTTC